This T cell receptor beta chain was sequenced during a study of control samples from healthy donors and cancer patients. The method was immunoSEQ multiplex PCR; TCRdb's version includes in-frame clones alone and lacks a portion of them. The sample lists roughly 170,000 clones, more than 85% occurring once. The CDR3 runs to 12 residues. The V gene lost 5 bases and the J gene lost 3 bases, with 5 bases spanning the gap. Germline values: CDR1 LNHDA, CDR2 SQIVND (reference sequence). The sequenced sample was blood. This receptor was obtained from a woman between 40 and 50 years old in good health. The gene calls are TRBV19 and TRBJ1-3, with D unresolved. CDR3 sequence: CASSEVGNTIYF. DNA of the CDR3: TGTGCCAGTAGTGAGGTTGGAAACACCATATATTTT.